This TCR beta chain comes out of a study of T cell repertoires in cytomegalovirus infection. Study in general: In the study, CMV epitopes included recently identified HLA-C-restricted and well-studied HLA-B-restricted ones. Public TCR beta signatures were indicative of both CMV infection and a matching HLA type.

This clonotype showed up just a few times. Its antigen is currently unknown. CDR1 SGHRS and CDR2 YFSETQ come from the germline V gene. CDR3 size: 15 residues. Trimming removed 5 bases from V and 4 bases from J; junction bases left unmatched: 7. A single record per CDR3 protein comes from TCRdb applying MiXCR to the reads. The sample contains 750,000 to 950,000 distinct CDR3 sequences, 25% to 35% of which appear only once. V and J are TRBV5-1 and TRBJ2-1, with TRBD1 matching over 9 bases. The origin of this receptor is a human donor in good health (CMV status not recorded). Some clones in this sample may be carry-over from other donors' samples. The sequenced sample was cultured CD8+ T cells from PBMCs, obtained from culture after CMV antigen stimulation. CDR3 DNA: TGCGCCAGCAGGCATCCGGGACAGGGATACAATGAGCAGTTCTTC. Translation: CASRHPGQGYNEQFF.